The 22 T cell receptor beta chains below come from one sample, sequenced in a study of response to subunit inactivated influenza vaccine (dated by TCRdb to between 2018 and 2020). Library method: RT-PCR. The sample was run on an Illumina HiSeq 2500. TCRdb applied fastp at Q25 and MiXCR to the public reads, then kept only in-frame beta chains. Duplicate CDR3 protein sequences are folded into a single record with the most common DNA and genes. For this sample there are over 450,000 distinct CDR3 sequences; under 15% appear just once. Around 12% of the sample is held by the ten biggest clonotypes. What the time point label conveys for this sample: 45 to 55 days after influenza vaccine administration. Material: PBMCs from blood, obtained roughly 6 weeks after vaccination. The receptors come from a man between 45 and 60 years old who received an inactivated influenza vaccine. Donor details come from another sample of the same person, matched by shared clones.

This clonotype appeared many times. The CDR3 sequence: CASSLVLWDSRNEKLFF. The CDR3 DNA reads as TGTGCCAGCAGCTTAGTCTTATGGGACAGCAGAAATGAAAAACTGTTTTTT. This sequence joins TRBV7-8 and TRBJ1-4; 7 bases align to TRBD1. V dropped 1 base and J dropped 5; count of bases not matched to a gene: 10. The length of the CDR3 is 17 residues. CDR1 is SGHVS, CDR2 FQNEAQ, per germline. The whole variable domain, remainder taken from reference TRBV7-8 and TRBJ1-4, is GAGVSQSPRYKVAKRGQDVALRCDPISGHVSLFWYQQALGQGPEFLTYFQNEAQLDKSGLPSDRFFAERPEGSVSTLKIQRTQQEDSAVYLCASSLVLWDSRNEKLFFGSGTQLSVL.

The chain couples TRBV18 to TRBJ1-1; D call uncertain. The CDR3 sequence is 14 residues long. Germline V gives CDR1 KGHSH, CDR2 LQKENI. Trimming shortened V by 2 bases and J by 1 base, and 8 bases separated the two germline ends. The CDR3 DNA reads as TGTGCCAGCTCACCAGTTCGGGAGAACACTGAAGCTTTCTTT. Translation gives CASSPVRENTEAFF.

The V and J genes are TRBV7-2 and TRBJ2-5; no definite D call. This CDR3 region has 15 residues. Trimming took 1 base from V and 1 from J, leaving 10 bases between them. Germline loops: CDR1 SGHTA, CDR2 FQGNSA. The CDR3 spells CASSLVGPPQETQYF. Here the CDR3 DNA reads TGTGCCAGCAGCTTAGTTGGGCCACCCCAAGAGACCCAGTACTTC.

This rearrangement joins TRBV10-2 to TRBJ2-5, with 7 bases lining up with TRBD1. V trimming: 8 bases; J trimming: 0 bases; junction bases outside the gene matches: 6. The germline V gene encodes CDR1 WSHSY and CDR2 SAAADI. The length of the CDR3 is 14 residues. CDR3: CASGPGTDQETQYF. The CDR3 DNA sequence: TGCGCCAGCGGCCCCGGGACAGACCAAGAGACCCAGTACTTC.

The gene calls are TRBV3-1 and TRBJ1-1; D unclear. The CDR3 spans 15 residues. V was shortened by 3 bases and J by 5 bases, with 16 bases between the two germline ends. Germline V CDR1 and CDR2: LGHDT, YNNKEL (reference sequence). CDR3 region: CASSQKGVLGTEAFF. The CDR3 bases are TGTGCCAGCAGCCAGAAGGGAGTATTGGGGACTGAAGCTTTCTTT.

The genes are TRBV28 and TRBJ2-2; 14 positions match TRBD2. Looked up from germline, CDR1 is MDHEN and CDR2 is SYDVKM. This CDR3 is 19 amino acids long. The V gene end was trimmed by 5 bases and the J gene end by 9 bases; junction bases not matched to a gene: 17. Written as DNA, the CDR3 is TGTGCCAGCAGTACCAGCTTTATTGGGACTAGCGGGAGTTTTCGGGAGCTGTTTTTT. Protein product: CASSTSFIGTSGSFRELFF. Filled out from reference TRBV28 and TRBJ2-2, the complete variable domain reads DVKVTQSSRYLVKRTGEKVFLECVQDMDHENMFWYRQDPGLGLRLIYFSYDVKMKEKGDIPEGYSVSREKKERFSLILESASTNQTSMYLCASSTSFIGTSGSFRELFFGEGSRLTVL.

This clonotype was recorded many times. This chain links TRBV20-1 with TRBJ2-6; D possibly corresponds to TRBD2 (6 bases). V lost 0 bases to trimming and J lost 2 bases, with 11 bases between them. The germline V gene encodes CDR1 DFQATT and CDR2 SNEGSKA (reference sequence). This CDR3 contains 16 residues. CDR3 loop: CSARDWGEPGANVLTF. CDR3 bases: TGCAGTGCTAGAGATTGGGGGGAACCTGGGGCCAACGTCCTGACTTTC.

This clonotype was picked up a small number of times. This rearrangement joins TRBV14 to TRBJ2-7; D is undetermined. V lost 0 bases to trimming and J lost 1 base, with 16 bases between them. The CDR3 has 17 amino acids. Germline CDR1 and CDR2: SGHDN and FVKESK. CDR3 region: CASSQDGAEHLSYEQYF. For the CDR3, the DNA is TGTGCCAGCAGCCAAGATGGTGCGGAACACCTATCCTACGAGCAGTACTTC.

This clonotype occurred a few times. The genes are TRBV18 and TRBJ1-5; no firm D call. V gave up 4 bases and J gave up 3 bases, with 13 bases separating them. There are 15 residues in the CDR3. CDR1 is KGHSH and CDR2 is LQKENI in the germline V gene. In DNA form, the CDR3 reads TGTGCCAGCTCACGGCAGGAACACTCCAATCAGCCCCAGCATTTT. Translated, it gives CASSRQEHSNQPQHF.

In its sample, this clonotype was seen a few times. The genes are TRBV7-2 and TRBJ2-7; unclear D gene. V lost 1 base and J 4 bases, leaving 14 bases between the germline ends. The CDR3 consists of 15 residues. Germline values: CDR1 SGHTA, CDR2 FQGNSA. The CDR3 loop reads CASSLGFGPSYEQYF. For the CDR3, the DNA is TGTGCCAGCAGCTTAGGCTTTGGACCTTCATACGAGCAGTACTTC. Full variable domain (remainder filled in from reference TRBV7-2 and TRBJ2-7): GAGVSQSPSNKVTEKGKDVELRCDPISGHTALYWYRQSLGQGLEFLIYFQGNSAPDKSGLPSDRFSAERTGGSVSTLTIQRTQQEDSAVYLCASSLGFGPSYEQYFGPGTRLTVT.

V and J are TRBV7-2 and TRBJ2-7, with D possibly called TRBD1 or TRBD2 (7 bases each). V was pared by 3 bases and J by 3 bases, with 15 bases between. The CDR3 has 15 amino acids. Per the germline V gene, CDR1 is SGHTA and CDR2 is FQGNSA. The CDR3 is CASSLSGGGHYEQYF. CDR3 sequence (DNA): TGTGCCAGCAGCTTGTCAGGGGGGGGGCACTACGAGCAGTACTTC.

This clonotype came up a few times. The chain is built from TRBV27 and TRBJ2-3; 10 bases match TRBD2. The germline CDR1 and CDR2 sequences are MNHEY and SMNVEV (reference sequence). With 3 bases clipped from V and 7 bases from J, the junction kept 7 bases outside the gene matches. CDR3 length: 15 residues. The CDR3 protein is CASSFTSGDLNTQYF. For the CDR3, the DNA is TGTGCCAGCAGTTTTACTAGCGGGGATTTGAATACGCAGTATTTT.

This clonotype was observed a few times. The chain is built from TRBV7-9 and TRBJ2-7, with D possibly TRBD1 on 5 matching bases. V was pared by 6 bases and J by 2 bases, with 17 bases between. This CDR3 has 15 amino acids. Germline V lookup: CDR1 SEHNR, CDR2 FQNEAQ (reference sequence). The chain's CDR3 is CASSPKGYLAYEQYF. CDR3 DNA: TGTGCCAGCAGTCCCAAGGGGTATTTAGCCTACGAGCAGTACTTC. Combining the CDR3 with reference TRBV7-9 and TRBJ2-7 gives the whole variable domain DTGVSQNPRHKITKRGQNVTFRCDPISEHNRLYWYRQTLGQGPEFLTYFQNEAQLEKSRLLSDRFSAERPKGSFSTLEIQRTEQGDSAMYLCASSPKGYLAYEQYFGPGTRLTVT.

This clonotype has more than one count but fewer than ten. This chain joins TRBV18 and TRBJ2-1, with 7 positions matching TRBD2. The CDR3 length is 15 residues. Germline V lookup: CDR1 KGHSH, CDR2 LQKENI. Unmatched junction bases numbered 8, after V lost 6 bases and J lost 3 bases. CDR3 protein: CASSRTSKGYNEQFF. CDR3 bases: TGTGCCAGCTCGCGGACTAGTAAGGGCTACAATGAGCAGTTCTTC.

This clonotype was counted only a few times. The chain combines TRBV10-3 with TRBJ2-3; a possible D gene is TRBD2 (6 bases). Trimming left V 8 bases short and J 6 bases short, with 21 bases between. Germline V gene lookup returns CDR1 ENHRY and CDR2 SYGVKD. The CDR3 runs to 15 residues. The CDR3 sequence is CAILGDSDPGDTQYF. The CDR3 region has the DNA TGTGCCATCTTAGGGGACTCTGACCCGGGGGATACGCAGTATTTT.

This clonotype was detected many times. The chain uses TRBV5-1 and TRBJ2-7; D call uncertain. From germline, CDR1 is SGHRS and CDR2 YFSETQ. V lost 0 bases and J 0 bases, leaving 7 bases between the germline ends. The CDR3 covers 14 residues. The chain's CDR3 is CASSLVTDSYEQYF. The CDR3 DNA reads TGCGCCAGCAGCTTGGTTACAGACTCCTACGAGCAGTACTTC.

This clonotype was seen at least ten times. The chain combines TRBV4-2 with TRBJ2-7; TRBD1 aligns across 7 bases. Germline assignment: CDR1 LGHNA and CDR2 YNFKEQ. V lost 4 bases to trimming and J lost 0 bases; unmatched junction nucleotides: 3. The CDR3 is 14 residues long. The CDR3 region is CASSPTGSSYEQYF. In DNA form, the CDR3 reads TGTGCCAGCAGCCCGACAGGGAGCTCCTACGAGCAGTACTTC.

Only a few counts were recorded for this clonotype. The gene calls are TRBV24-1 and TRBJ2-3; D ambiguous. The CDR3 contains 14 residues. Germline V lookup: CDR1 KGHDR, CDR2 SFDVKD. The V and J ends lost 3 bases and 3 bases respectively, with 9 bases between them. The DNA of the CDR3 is TGTGCCACCAGTGATAAAATGGGGACAGATACGCAGTATTTT. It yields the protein CATSDKMGTDTQYF.

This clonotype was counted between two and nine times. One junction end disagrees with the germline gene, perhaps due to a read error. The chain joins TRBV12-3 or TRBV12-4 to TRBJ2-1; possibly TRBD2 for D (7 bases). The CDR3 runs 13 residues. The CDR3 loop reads CASSNSTSRGGVF. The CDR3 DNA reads TGTGCCAGCAGTAACTCGACTAGCAGGGGCGGGGTCTTC.

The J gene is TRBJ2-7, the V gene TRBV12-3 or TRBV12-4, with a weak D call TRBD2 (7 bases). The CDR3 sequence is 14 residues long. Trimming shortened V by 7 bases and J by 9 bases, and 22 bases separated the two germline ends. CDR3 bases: TGTGCCAGCATGGGTACAGGGAGGGGGTCGTGGCAGTACTTC. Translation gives CASMGTGRGSWQYF.

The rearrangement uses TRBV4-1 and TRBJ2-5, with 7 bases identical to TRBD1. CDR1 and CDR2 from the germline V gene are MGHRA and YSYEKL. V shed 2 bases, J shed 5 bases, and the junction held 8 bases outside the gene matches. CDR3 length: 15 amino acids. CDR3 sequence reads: CASSQSQGVWETQYF. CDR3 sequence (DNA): TGCGCCAGCAGCCAAAGTCAGGGGGTTTGGGAGACCCAGTACTTC.

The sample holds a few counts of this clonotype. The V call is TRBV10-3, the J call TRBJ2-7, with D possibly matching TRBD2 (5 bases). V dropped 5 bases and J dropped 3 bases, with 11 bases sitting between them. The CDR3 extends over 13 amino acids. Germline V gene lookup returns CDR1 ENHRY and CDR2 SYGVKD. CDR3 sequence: CAISNGILYEQYF. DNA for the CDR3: TGTGCCATCAGTAACGGGATTCTCTACGAGCAGTACTTC.